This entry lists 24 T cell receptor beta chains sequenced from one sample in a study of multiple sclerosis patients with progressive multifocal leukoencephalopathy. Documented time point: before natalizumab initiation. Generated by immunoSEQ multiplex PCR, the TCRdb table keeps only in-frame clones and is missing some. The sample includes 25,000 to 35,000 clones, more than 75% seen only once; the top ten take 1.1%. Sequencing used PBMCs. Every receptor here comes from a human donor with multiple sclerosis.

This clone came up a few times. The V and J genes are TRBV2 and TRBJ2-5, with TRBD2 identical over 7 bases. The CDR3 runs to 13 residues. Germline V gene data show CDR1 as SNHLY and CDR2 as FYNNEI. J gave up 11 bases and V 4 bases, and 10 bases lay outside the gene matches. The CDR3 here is CASSGSSAGEQYF. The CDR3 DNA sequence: TGTGCCAGCAGTGGGTCGTCTGCGGGGGAGCAGTACTTC.

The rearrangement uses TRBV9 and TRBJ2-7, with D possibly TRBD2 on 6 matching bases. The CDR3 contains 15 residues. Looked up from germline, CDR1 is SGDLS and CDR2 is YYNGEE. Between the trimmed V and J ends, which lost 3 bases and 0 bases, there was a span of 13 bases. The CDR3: CASSGGTLSSYEQYF. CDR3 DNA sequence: TGTGCCAGCAGCGGTGGGACTTTGAGCTCCTACGAGCAGTACTTC.

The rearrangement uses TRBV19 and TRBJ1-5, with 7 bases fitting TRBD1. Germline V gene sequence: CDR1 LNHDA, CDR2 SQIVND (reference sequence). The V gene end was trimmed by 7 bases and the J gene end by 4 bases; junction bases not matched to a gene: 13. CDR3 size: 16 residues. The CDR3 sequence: CASTTPTGVENQPQHF. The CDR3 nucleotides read TGTGCCAGTACAACTCCTACAGGGGTTGAAAATCAGCCCCAGCATTTT.

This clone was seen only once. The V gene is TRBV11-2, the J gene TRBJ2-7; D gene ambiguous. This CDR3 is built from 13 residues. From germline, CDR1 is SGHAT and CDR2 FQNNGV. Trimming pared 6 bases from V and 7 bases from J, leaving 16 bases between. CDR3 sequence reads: CASRKGTVKEQYF. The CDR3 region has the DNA TGTGCCAGCAGAAAGGGAACGGTGAAAGAGCAGTACTTC.

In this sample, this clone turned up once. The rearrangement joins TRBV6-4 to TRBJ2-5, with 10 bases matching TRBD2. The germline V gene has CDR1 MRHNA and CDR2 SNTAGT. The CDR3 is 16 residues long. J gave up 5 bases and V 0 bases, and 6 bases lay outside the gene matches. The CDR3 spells CASSDSTSGGAETQYF. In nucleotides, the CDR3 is TGTGCCAGCAGTGACTCAACAAGCGGGGGGGCCGAGACCCAGTACTTC.

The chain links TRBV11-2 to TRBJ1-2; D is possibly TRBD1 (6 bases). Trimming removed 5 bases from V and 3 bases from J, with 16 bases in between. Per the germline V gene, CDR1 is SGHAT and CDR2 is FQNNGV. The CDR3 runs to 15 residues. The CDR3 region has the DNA TGTGCCAGCAGCCAACCCCCCTGGGGGCACTATGGCTACACCTTC. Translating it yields CASSQPPWGHYGYTF.

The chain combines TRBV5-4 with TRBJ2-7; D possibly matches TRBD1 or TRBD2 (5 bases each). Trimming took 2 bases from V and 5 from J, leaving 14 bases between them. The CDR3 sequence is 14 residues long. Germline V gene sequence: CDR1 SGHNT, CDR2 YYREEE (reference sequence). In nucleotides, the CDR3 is TGTGCCAGCAGCTTAGTTCGGGACGCCGACGAGCAGTACTTC. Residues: CASSLVRDADEQYF.

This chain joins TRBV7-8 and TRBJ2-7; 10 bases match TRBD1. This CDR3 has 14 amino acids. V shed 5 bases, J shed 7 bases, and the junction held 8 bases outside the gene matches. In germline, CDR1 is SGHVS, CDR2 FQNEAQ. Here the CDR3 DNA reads TGTGCCAGCAGCCACGACAGGGGGCTGAAGGAGCAGTACTTC. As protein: CASSHDRGLKEQYF.

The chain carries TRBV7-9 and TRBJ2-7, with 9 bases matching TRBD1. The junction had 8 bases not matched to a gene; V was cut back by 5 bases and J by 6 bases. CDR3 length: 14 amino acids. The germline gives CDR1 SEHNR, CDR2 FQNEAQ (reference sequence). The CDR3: CASSPAWDRAEQYF. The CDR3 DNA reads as TGTGCCAGCAGCCCCGCGTGGGACAGGGCCGAGCAGTACTTC.

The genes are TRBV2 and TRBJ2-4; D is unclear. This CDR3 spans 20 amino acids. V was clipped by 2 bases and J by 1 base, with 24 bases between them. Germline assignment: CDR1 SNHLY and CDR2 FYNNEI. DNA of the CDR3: TGTGCCAGCAGTGAAAAGGGCAGCCAGGTCCCGAGCCTTGCCAAAAACATTCAGTACTTC. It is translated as CASSEKGSQVPSLAKNIQYF.

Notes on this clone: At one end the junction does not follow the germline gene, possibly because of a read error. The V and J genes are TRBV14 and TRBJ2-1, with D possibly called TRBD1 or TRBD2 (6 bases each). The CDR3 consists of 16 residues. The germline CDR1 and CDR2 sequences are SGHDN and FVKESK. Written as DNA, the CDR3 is TGTGCCCGCAGCCATTCCGGGGGCCCGTCCTACAATGAGCAGTTCTTC. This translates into CARSHSGGPSYNEQFF. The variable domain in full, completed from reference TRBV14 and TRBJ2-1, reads EAGVTQFPSHSVIEKGQTVTLRCDPISGHDNLYWYRRVMGKEIKFLLHFVKESKQDESGMPNNRFLAERTGGTYSTLKVQPAELEDSGVYFCARSHSGGPSYNEQFFGPGTRLTVL.

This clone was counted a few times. For the CDR3, the DNA is TGTGCCACCAGCAGAGATCGGGCGGAGGCCAGCTCTGGAAACACCATATATTTT. Translation: CATSRDRAEASSGNTIYF. This chain connects TRBV15 to TRBJ1-3; unclear D gene. The V end lost 0 bases, the J end lost 0 bases, and 15 bases lay between the germline ends. This CDR3 region has 18 residues. Per the germline V gene, CDR1 is LNHNV and CDR2 is YYDKDF (reference sequence). The entire variable domain, with the rest obtained from reference TRBV15 and TRBJ1-3, is as follows: DAMVIQNPRYQVTQFGKPVTLSCSQTLNHNVMYWYQQKSSQAPKLLFHYYDKDFNNEADTPDNFQSRRPNTSFCFLDIRSPGLGDTAMYLCATSRDRAEASSGNTIYFGEGSWLTVV.

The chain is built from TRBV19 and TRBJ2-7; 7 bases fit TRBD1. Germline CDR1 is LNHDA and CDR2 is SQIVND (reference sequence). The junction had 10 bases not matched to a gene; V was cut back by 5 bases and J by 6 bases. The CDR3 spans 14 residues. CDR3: CASSPDRWRFEQYF. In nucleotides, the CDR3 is TGTGCCAGTAGTCCGGACAGGTGGAGGTTCGAGCAGTACTTC. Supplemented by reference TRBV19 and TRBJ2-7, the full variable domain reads DGGITQSPKYLFRKEGQNVTLSCEQNLNHDAMYWYRQDPGQGLRLIYYSQIVNDFQKGDIAEGYSVSREKKESFPLTVTSAQKNPTAFYLCASSPDRWRFEQYFGPGTRLTVT.

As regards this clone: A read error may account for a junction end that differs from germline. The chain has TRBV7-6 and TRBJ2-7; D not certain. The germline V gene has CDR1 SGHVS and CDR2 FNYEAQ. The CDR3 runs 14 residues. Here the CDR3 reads CASSLEGDPFEQCF. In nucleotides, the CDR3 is TGTGCCAGCAGCTTAGAAGGAGATCCCTTCGAGCAGTGCTTC.

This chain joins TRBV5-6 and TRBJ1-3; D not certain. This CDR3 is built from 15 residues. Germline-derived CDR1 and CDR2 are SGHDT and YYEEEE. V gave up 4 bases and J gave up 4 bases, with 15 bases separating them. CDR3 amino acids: CASSASYVEGNTIYF. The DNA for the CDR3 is TGTGCCAGCAGCGCTTCCTACGTGGAGGGAAACACCATATATTTT.

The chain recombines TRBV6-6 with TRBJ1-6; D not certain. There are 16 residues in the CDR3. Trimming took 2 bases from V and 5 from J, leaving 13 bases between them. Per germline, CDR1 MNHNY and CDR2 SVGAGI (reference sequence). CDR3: CASSYPPRMNNSPLHF. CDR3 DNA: TGTGCCAGCAGTTACCCGCCGAGGATGAATAATTCACCCCTCCACTTT.

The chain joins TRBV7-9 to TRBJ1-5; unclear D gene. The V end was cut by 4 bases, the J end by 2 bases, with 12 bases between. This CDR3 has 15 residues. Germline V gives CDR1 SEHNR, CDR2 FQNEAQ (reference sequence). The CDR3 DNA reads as TGTGCCAGCAGCTCCCCAGGCAACGGCAATCAGCCCCAGCATTTT. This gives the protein CASSSPGNGNQPQHF.

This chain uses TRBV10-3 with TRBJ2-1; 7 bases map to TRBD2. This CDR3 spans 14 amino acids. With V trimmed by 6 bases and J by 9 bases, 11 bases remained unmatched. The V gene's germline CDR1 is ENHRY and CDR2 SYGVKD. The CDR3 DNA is TGTGCCATCAGCACCCGGGGGGAGGCTAGTGAGCAGTTCTTC. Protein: CAISTRGEASEQFF.

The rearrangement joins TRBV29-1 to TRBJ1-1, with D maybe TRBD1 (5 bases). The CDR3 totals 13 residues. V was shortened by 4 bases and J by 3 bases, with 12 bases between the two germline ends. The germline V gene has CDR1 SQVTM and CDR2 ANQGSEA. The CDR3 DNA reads TGCAGCGTTGGGAGGGGAGGGGACACTGAAGCTTTCTTT. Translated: CSVGRGGDTEAFF.

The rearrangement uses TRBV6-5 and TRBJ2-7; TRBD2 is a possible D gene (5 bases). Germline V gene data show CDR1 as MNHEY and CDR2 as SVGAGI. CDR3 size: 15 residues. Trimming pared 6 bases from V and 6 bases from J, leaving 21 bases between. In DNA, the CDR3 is TGTGCCAGCAGGCCTAGCTGGACGGGGTTAGGCGAGCAGTACTTC. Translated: CASRPSWTGLGEQYF.

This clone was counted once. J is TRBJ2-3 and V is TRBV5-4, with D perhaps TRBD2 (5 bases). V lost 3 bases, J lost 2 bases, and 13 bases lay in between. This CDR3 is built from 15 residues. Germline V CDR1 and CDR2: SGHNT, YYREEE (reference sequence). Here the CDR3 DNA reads TGTGCCAGCAGCTCCGGGGTGGACTTCACAGATACGCAGTATTTT. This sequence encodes CASSSGVDFTDTQYF.

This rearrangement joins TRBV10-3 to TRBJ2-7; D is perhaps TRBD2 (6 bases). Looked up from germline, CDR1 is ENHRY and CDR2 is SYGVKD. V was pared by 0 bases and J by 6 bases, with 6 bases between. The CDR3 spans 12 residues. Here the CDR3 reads CAISESGGEQYF. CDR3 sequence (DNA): TGTGCCATCAGTGAGTCGGGGGGCGAGCAGTACTTC.

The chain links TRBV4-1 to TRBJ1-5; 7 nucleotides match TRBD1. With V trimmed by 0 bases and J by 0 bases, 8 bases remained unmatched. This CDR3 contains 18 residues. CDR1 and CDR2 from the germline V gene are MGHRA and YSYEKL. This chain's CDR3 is CASSQDPTTGYSNQPQHF. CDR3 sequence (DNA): TGCGCCAGCAGCCAAGATCCAACGACAGGGTATAGCAATCAGCCCCAGCATTTT.

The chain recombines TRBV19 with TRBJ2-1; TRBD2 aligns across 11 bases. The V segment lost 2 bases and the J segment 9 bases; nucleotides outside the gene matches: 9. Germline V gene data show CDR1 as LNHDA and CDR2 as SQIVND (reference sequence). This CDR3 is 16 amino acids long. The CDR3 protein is CASSILGLAGGTEQFF. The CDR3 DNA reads TGTGCCAGTAGTATACTGGGTCTAGCGGGGGGAACTGAGCAGTTCTTC.